This TCR beta chain stems from a study of cytomegalovirus exposure and HLA in healthy donors. Whole-study results and caveats: Per a later analysis, 15,000 to 20,000 TCR beta sequences showed association with HLA alleles at 0.05 false discovery rate. The later analysis indicated that the majority of CMV-associated TCR beta chains appeared HLA-restricted.

In the PCR, 60 Vbeta and 13 Jbeta primers were used. Sequencing used immunoSEQ multiplex PCR; TCRdb keeps in-frame clones, though not all of them. In the table there are 150,000 to 200,000 clones, around 80% of which are singletons. As regards this clone: The antigen is not known.

Sequenced sample: PBMCs. The origin of this receptor is a woman aged 40 to 55 in good health and CMV-seronegative.

In nucleotides, the CDR3 is TGTGCCAGCAGACCAGCTAGCGGGAAAGGATACGAGCAGTACTTC. This translates into CASRPASGKGYEQYF. This rearrangement joins TRBV6-5 to TRBJ2-5, with 9 nucleotides matching TRBD2. The J call may be incorrect, as the DNA end agrees better with TRBJ2-7. This CDR3 has 15 amino acids. Germline CDR1 reads MNHEY; CDR2 reads SVGAGI.